The 3 T cell receptor beta chains in this list originate from one sample, sequenced in a study of T cells after somatic rescue of genetic block. Produced via immunoSEQ multiplex PCR; TCRdb's table is partial and in-frame only. The repertoire includes approximately 65,000 clones, roughly 92% of them detected once, and around 3% sits in the top ten. Sequencing input: peripheral blood mononuclear cells (PBMCs). The source of these receptors is a man aged 35 to 55.

V usage is TRBV19 and J usage is TRBJ2-1; 10 bases align to TRBD2. V gave up 4 bases and J gave up 3 bases; unmatched junction bases: 3. CDR3 length: 15 residues. Germline V gene sequence: CDR1 LNHDA, CDR2 SQIVND (reference sequence). The CDR3 protein is CASSTIAGGYNEQFF. CDR3 DNA sequence: TGTGCCAGTAGTACCATAGCGGGGGGCTACAATGAGCAGTTCTTC.

This sequence joins TRBV11-2 and TRBJ2-7; D unresolved. This CDR3 is 13 amino acids long. CDR1 and CDR2 from the germline V gene are SGHAT and FQNNGV. Deletions cut 4 bases from V and 3 bases from J, with 10 bases between. The CDR3 reads CASSSWENYEQYF. CDR3 nucleotide sequence: TGTGCCAGCAGCTCCTGGGAAAACTACGAGCAGTACTTC.

This sequence joins TRBV19 and TRBJ1-2; the D is unclear. CDR1 and CDR2 (germline): LNHDA, SQIVND (reference sequence). This CDR3 is built from 14 residues. V lost 0 bases to trimming and J lost 8 bases, with 13 bases between them. CDR3 coding DNA: TGTGCCAGTAGTATAGACATGGACTTTCTCGGCTACACCTTC. Protein product: CASSIDMDFLGYTF.